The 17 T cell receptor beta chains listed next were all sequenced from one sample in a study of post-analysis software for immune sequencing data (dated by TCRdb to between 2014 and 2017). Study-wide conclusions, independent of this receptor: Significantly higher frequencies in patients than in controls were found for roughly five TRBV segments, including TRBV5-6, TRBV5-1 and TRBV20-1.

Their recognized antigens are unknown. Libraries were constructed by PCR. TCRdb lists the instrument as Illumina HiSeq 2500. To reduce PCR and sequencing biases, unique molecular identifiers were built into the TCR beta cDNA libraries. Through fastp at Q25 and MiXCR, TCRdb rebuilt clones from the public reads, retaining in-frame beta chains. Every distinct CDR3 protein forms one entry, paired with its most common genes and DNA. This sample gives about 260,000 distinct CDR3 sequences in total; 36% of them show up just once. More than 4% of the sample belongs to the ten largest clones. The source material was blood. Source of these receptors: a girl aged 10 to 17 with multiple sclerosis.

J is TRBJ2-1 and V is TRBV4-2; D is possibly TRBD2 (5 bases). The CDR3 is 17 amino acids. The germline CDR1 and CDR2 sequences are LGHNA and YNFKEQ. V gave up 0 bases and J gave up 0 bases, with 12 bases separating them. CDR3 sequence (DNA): TGTGCCAGCAGCCAAGAGACGGTAGGGAGCTCCTACAATGAGCAGTTCTTC. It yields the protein CASSQETVGSSYNEQFF.

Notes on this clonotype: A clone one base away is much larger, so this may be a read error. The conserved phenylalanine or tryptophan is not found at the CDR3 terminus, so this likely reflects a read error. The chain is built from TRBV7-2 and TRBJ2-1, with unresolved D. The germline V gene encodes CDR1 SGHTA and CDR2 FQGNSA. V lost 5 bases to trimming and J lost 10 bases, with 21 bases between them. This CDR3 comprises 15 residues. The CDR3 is CASSRAKGSTLEQFV. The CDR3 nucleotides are TGTGCCAGCAGCCGTGCTAAGGGCAGTACTCTCGAGCAGTTCGTC.

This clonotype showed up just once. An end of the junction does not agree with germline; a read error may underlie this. CDR3: CANSPGLAGGPGTDTQYF. The DNA for the CDR3 is TGCGCCAACAGCCCGGGACTAGCGGGGGGGCCCGGCACAGATACGCAGTATTTT. The genes are TRBV5-1 and TRBJ2-3; 16 bases align to TRBD2. CDR1 and CDR2 (germline): SGHRS, YFSETQ. CDR3 size: 18 residues. Filled out from reference TRBV5-1 and TRBJ2-3, the complete variable domain reads KAGVTQTPRYLIKTRGQQVTLSCSPISGHRSVSWYQQTPGQGLQFLFEYFSETQRNKGNFPGRFSGRQFSNSRSEMNVSTLELGDSALYLCANSPGLAGGPGTDTQYFGPGTRLTVL.

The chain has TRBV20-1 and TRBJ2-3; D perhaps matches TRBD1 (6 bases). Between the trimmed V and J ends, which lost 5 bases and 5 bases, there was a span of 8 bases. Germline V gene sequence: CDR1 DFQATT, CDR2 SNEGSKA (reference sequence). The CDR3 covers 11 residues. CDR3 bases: TGCAGTGCTCGGACAGTAGATACGCAGTATTTT. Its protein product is CSARTVDTQYF.

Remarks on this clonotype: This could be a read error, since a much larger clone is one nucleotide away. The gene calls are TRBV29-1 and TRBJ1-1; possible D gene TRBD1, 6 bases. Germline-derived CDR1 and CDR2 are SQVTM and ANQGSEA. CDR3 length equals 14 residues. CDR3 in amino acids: CGVSHRALNTEAFF. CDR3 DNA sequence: TGCGGCGTTTCTCACAGGGCCCTGAACACTGAAGCTTTCTTT.

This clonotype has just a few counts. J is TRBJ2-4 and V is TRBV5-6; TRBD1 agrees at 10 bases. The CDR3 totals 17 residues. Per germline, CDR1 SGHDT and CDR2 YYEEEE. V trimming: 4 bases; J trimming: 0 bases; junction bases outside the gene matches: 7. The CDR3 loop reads CASSTTGGRGAKNIQYF. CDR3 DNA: TGTGCCAGCAGCACGACAGGGGGCCGTGGAGCCAAAAACATTCAGTACTTC.

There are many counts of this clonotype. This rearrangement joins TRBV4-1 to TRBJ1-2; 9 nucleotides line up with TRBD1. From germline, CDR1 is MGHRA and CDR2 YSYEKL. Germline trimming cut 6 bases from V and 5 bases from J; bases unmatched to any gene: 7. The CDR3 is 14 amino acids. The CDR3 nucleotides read TGCGCCAGCAGTCACGGACAGGGGAGGTATGGCTACACCTTC. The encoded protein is CASSHGQGRYGYTF.

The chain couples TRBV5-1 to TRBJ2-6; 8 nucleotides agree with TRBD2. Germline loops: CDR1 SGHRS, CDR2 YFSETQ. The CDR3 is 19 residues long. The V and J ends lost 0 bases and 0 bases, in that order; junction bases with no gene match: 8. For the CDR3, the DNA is TGCGCCAGCAGCTTGGCGGAAAGCGGGGGCGCCTCTGGGGCCAACGTCCTGACTTTC. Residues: CASSLAESGGASGANVLTF. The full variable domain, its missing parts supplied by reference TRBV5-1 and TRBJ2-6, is KAGVTQTPRYLIKTRGQQVTLSCSPISGHRSVSWYQQTPGQGLQFLFEYFSETQRNKGNFPGRFSGRQFSNSRSEMNVSTLELGDSALYLCASSLAESGGASGANVLTFGAGSRLTVL.

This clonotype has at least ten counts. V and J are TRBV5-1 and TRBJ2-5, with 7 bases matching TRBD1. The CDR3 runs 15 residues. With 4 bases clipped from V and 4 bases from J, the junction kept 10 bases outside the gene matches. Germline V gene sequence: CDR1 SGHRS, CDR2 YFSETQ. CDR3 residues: CASSPGTEKTETQYF. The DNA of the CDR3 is TGCGCCAGCAGCCCTGGGACAGAAAAAACAGAGACCCAGTACTTC.

CDR3 sequence: CAWGNTEAFF. CDR3 nucleotide sequence: TGTGCCTGGGGGAACACTGAAGCTTTCTTT. V is TRBV30 and J is TRBJ1-1; the D is unclear. Germline values: CDR1 GTSNPN, CDR2 SVGIG (reference sequence). The CDR3 contains 10 residues. The V gene lost 5 bases and the J gene lost 1 base, with 2 bases spanning the gap. Looking up the rest from reference TRBV30 and TRBJ1-1 gives the full variable domain: SQTIHQWPATLVQPVGSPLSLECTVEGTSNPNLYWYRQAAGRGLQLLFYSVGIGQISSEVPQNLSASRPQDRQFILSSKKLLLSDSGFYLCAWGNTEAFFGQGTRLTVV.

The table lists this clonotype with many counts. For the CDR3, the DNA is TGTGCCAGCAGCTACAACGGGGTAGGACAGCCCCAGCATTTT. It yields the protein CASSYNGVGQPQHF. The chain is built from TRBV7-9 and TRBJ1-5; D is ambiguous. Trimming took 4 bases from V and 7 from J, leaving 14 bases between them. Germline loops: CDR1 SEHNR, CDR2 FQNEAQ (reference sequence). The CDR3 contains 14 residues.

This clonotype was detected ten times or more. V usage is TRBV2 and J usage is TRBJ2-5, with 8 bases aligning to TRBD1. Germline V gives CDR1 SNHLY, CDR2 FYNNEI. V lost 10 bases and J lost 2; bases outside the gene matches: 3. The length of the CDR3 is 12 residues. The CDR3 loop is CATRTGQETQYF. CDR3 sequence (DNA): TGTGCCACGCGGACAGGGCAAGAGACCCAGTACTTC.

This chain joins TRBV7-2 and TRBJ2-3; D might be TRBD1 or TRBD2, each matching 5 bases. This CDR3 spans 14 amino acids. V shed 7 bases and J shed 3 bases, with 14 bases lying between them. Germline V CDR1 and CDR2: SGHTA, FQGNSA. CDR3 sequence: CASMGDGNTDTQYF. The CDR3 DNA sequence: TGTGCCAGCATGGGGGACGGGAATACAGATACGCAGTATTTT. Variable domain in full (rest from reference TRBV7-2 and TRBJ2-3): GAGVSQSPSNKVTEKGKDVELRCDPISGHTALYWYRQSLGQGLEFLIYFQGNSAPDKSGLPSDRFSAERTGGSVSTLTIQRTQQEDSAVYLCASMGDGNTDTQYFGPGTRLTVL.

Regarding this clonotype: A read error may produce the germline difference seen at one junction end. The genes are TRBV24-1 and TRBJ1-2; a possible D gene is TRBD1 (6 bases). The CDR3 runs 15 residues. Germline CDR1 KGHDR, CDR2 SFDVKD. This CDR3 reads CAASDATGFNYGYTF. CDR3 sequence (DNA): TGTGCCGCCAGTGACGCTACAGGGTTCAACTATGGCTACACCTTC.

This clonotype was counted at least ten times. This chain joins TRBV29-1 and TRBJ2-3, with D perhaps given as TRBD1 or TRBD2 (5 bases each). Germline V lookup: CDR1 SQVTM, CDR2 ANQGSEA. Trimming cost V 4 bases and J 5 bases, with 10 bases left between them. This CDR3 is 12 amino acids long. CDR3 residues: CSVGQRGDTQYF. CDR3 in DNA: TGCAGCGTTGGACAGAGGGGAGATACGCAGTATTTT.

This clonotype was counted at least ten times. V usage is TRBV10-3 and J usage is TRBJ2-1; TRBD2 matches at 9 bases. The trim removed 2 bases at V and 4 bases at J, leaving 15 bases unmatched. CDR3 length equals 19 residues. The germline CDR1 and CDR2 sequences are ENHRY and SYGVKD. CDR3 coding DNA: TGTGCCATCAGTGAGCCCGGCGGGAGGGCCCGCGCTGCGTACAATGAGCAGTTCTTC. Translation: CAISEPGGRARAAYNEQFF.

CDR3 protein: CATSREMPTGPRQETQYF. CDR3 nucleotide sequence: TGTGCCACCAGCAGAGAAATGCCGACAGGGCCCCGACAAGAGACCCAGTACTTC. V and J are TRBV15 and TRBJ2-5; 7 bases align to TRBD1. This CDR3 spans 18 amino acids. Germline lookup yields CDR1 LNHNV and CDR2 YYDKDF (reference sequence). V dropped 0 bases and J dropped 2; count of bases not matched to a gene: 12. Full variable domain (remainder filled in from reference TRBV15 and TRBJ2-5): DAMVIQNPRYQVTQFGKPVTLSCSQTLNHNVMYWYQQKSSQAPKLLFHYYDKDFNNEADTPDNFQSRRPNTSFCFLDIRSPGLGDTAMYLCATSREMPTGPRQETQYFGPGTRLLVL.